This T cell receptor (beta chain) was sequenced in a study of glioma-infiltrating T cells. Regarding the study as a whole: Tissue and blood shared very few CDR3 sequences. Gliomas, especially low-grade, showed above-expected tissue-blood divergence; non-neoplastic patients showed below.

Amplification of TCR alpha and beta CDR3 regions from RNA used iRepertoire nested multiplex PCR. Tissue mRNA or PBMC total RNA, about 90-450 ng, went into one-step reverse transcription and amplification. A single record per CDR3 protein comes from TCRdb applying MiXCR to the multiplex PCR reads. The sample consists of 150,000 or so distinct CDR3 sequences, more than 35% of them appearing once. This CDR3 is 16 amino acids long. J gave up 2 bases and V 5 bases, and 7 bases lay outside the gene matches. The V gene's germline CDR1 is MNHNS and CDR2 SASEGT. This clonotype appeared a few times. The antigen remains unidentified.

The receptor was derived from a human donor with low-grade glioma or glioblastoma, undergoing nonglioma brain surgery, or in good health (not recorded which). The sequenced material came from glioma tissue, nonneoplastic brain tissue, or PBMCs (not recorded which). The gene calls are TRBV6-1 and TRBJ2-7; 12 bases align to TRBD2. This CDR3 is CASSPRLAGEPYEQYF. DNA of the CDR3: TGTGCCAGCAGTCCGCGACTAGCGGGAGAGCCCTACGAGCAGTACTTC.